The sequence of this T cell receptor (beta chain) was determined in a study of OX40 agonist ivuxolimab in advanced cancers. This CDR3 region has 14 residues. Germline assignment: CDR1 SSHAT and CDR2 FNYEAQ (reference sequence). Here immunoSEQ multiplex PCR was the method, and the copy in TCRdb shows in-frame clones only, minus some. In the table there are approximately 59,000 clones, around 85% of which are singletons. For this clone: The junction departs from germline at one end; a sequencing error may be responsible.

The V gene is TRBV7-7, the J gene TRBJ2-5, with TRBD1 identical over 7 bases. The sequence was obtained from an adult with an advanced solid tumor such as melanoma, head and neck, liver or kidney cancer. This sample comprised CD4+ or CD8+ T cells sorted from blood, obtained in a trial of the OX40 agonist ivuxolimab. The CDR3 DNA reads TGTGCTAGCAGCTCGTTGGACAGGCAAGAGACCCAGTACTTC. Translated: CASSSLDRQETQYF.